This T cell receptor beta chain was identified in a study of blood T cells in healthy people across ages. Overall study: Template switching caught about one barcoded beta molecule for each two T cells.

There were healthy Caucasian individuals from Russia, aged 6 to 90, serving as donors. Worth noting for this clonotype: Its antigen is not identified.

CDR1 SGHVS and CDR2 FQNEAQ come from the germline V gene. Trimming removed 1 base from V and 5 bases from J, with 12 bases in between. This CDR3 spans 14 amino acids. Primers used in a second PCR of about 6 to 11 cycles were a sample-barcoded 5' primer and a J-beta primer mix. TCRdb reprocessed the 5' RACE reads with MiXCR, giving one entry per CDR3 protein. In the table there are over 1.5 million distinct CDR3 sequences, 40% to 55% of which are singletons. General observations from the study: Strong correlation linked observed beta diversity and percent naive T cells. Reliance upon unsorted PBMCs precluded definitive naive versus antigen-experienced comparison.

This TCR derives from a woman aged 40-49 years in good health. The chain carries TRBV7-8 and TRBJ2-7; no clear D. Sequenced input: blood. CDR3 DNA: TGTGCCAGCAGCTTAGAACGGCTTCCCAACGAGCAGTACTTC. Translated: CASSLERLPNEQYF.